These 18 T cell receptor beta chains share one sample of origin, sequenced in a study of T cell changes during pregnancy in multiple sclerosis. TCRdb's copy holds only in-frame clones and misses some; the assay was immunoSEQ multiplex PCR. This sample yields tens of thousands of clones, of which around 90% are seen a single time; roughly 2% belongs to the top ten. The sequenced sample was CD4+ T cells from peripheral blood mononuclear cells, obtained after pregnancy. These receptors were taken from a female donor in good health, enrolled as a control in a pregnancy study.

This CDR3 reads CSVQGGRLETQYF. CDR3 nucleotide sequence: TGCAGCGTTCAGGGGGGCCGTTTGGAGACCCAGTACTTC. V gene TRBV29-1 combines with J gene TRBJ2-5; D is perhaps TRBD1 (7 bases). With 5 bases removed from V and 5 bases from J, the gap between germline ends came to 15 bases. Looked up from germline, CDR1 is SQVTM and CDR2 is ANQGSEA. The CDR3 runs to 13 residues.

The rearrangement links TRBV11-2 to TRBJ1-2; maybe TRBD1 (5 bases). The CDR3 extends over 12 amino acids. Germline V gives CDR1 SGHAT, CDR2 FQNNGV. Trimming cost V 1 base and J 8 bases, with 8 bases left between them. CDR3 DNA: TGTGCCAGCAGCTTAGCAGGGCCCGGCTACACCTTC. This sequence encodes CASSLAGPGYTF.

The chain combines TRBV5-4 with TRBJ2-2, with D perhaps matching TRBD2 (6 bases). The CDR3 is made up of 17 amino acids. V was trimmed by 4 bases and J by 1 base, leaving 17 bases between them. Germline loops: CDR1 SGHNT, CDR2 YYREEE (reference sequence). This chain's CDR3 is CASSGRLPTGNTGELFF. The CDR3 DNA sequence: TGTGCCAGCAGCGGGAGGCTACCGACGGGGAACACCGGGGAGCTGTTTTTT. The full variable domain, in which reference TRBV5-4 and TRBJ2-2 provide the parts outside the CDR3, is ETGVTQSPTHLIKTRGQQVTLRCSSQSGHNTVSWYQQALGQGPQFIFQYYREEENGRGNFPPRFSGLQFPNYSSELNVNALELDDSALYLCASSGRLPTGNTGELFFGEGSRLTVL.

The V gene is TRBV5-1, the J gene TRBJ2-1; tentative D call: TRBD1 (5 bases). CDR1 and CDR2 from the germline V gene are SGHRS and YFSETQ. Trimming removed 4 bases from V and 3 bases from J, with 8 bases in between. This CDR3 is built from 13 residues. CDR3 DNA sequence: TGCGCCAGCAGCCCCCAGGGCTACAATGAGCAGTTCTTC. Translated: CASSPQGYNEQFF.

J is TRBJ2-5 and V is TRBV15; 9 bases map to TRBD2. J was trimmed by 1 base and V by 5 bases; bases with no gene match: 8. CDR3 length: 16 residues. The germline V gene has CDR1 LNHNV and CDR2 YYDKDF (reference sequence). The CDR3 nucleotides are TGTGCCACCAGCCCCCAACTAGCGGGCGTCCAAGAGACCCAGTACTTC. This sequence encodes CATSPQLAGVQETQYF.

The chain links TRBV7-9 to TRBJ1-2; the D is unclear. V lost 4 bases and J lost 5, with 14 bases in between. The CDR3 is made up of 14 amino acids. CDR1 is SEHNR, CDR2 FQNEAQ, per germline (reference sequence). The CDR3 reads CASSSPDGGYGYTF. DNA for the CDR3: TGTGCCAGCAGCTCACCAGACGGAGGATATGGCTACACCTTC.

The chain uses TRBV7-2 and TRBJ1-1, with no clear D. This CDR3 is built from 12 residues. Per the germline V gene, CDR1 is SGHTA and CDR2 is FQGNSA. Trimming stripped 2 bases from V and 10 bases from J, with 11 bases between. CDR3 residues: CASSLKAPGAFF. Here the CDR3 DNA reads TGTGCCAGCAGCTTAAAGGCCCCGGGAGCTTTCTTT.

The V and J genes are TRBV5-6 and TRBJ2-3; 7 nucleotides agree with TRBD1. This CDR3 is 15 amino acids long. CDR1 and CDR2 from the germline V gene are SGHDT and YYEEEE. J was trimmed by 3 bases and V by 3 bases; bases with no gene match: 7. The CDR3 bases are TGTGCCAGCAGCTGGAGACAGGGCAGGACAGATACGCAGTATTTT. Protein: CASSWRQGRTDTQYF.

This clone was counted a single time. This CDR3 is CASNTPGQARYEQYF. DNA of the CDR3: TGTGCCAGCAATACTCCGGGACAGGCACGTTACGAGCAGTACTTC. The chain couples TRBV6-1 to TRBJ2-7, with 8 bases matching TRBD1. The CDR3 is made up of 15 amino acids. J lost 4 bases, V lost 7 bases, and 12 bases had no gene match. Germline-derived CDR1 and CDR2 are MNHNS and SASEGT.

CDR3 DNA sequence: TGTGCCAGCAGCTACCGGGACAGTGCATCCCCCCTCCACTTT. This encodes CASSYRDSASPLHF. This chain uses TRBV11-2 with TRBJ1-6, with 7 nucleotides matching TRBD1. Per germline, CDR1 SGHAT and CDR2 FQNNGV. The CDR3 has 14 amino acids. J lost 13 bases, V lost 4 bases, and 10 bases had no gene match.

The chain joins TRBV5-1 to TRBJ2-5; a possible D gene is TRBD1 (5 bases). Between the trimmed V and J ends, which lost 0 bases and 5 bases, there was a span of 14 bases. CDR1 and CDR2 from the germline V gene are SGHRS and YFSETQ. The CDR3 runs to 15 residues. CDR3 sequence: CASSLVGREGETQYF. The CDR3 DNA sequence: TGCGCCAGCAGCTTGGTAGGCAGGGAAGGGGAGACCCAGTACTTC.

The rearrangement links TRBV28 to TRBJ2-5, with D tentatively TRBD2 (7 bases). CDR3 size: 16 residues. Trimming removed 1 base from V and 0 bases from J, with 12 bases in between. From germline, CDR1 is MDHEN and CDR2 SYDVKM. The DNA for the CDR3 is TGTGCCAGCAGTTTATTCGGGGGGCTGTACCAAGAGACCCAGTACTTC. Translating it yields CASSLFGGLYQETQYF.

The chain carries TRBV5-5 and TRBJ1-2; D gene ambiguous. The CDR3 runs 14 residues. The V gene's germline CDR1 is SGHKS and CDR2 YYEKEE (reference sequence). V gave up 2 bases and J gave up 5 bases, with 13 bases separating them. The CDR3 sequence: CASSFRAAGYGYTF. The CDR3 DNA is TGTGCCAGCAGCTTTCGTGCGGCGGGTTATGGCTACACCTTC.

CDR3 amino acids: CASSFPLGGYGYTF. In nucleotides, the CDR3 is TGTGCCAGCAGCTTCCCACTAGGTGGCTATGGCTACACCTTC. This rearrangement joins TRBV7-2 to TRBJ1-2; D call uncertain. Germline-derived CDR1 and CDR2 are SGHTA and FQGNSA. Trimming removed 3 bases at V and 4 bases at J, with 12 bases between. This CDR3 contains 14 residues.

The CDR3 protein is CASSWQGNEQFF. The CDR3 DNA reads as TGTGCCAGCAGTTGGCAGGGCAATGAGCAGTTCTTC. This chain uses TRBV28 with TRBJ2-1, with D perhaps matching TRBD1 (5 bases). The germline CDR1 and CDR2 sequences are MDHEN and SYDVKM. V lost 4 bases and J 6 bases, leaving 7 bases between the germline ends. This CDR3 is built from 12 residues.

The gene calls are TRBV6-5 and TRBJ1-1; no clear D gene. Per the germline V gene, CDR1 is MNHEY and CDR2 is SVGAGI. This CDR3 has 15 amino acids. With 6 bases removed from V and 1 base from J, the gap between germline ends came to 15 bases. The CDR3 protein is CASSRSGTANTEAFF. The CDR3 DNA sequence: TGTGCCAGCAGCCGCTCCGGTACAGCGAACACTGAAGCTTTCTTT.

This chain links TRBV28 with TRBJ1-5, with a weak D call TRBD1 (5 bases). Germline CDR1 and CDR2: MDHEN and SYDVKM. V dropped 8 bases and J dropped 8 bases, with 13 bases sitting between them. The CDR3 loop spans 12 amino acids. CDR3 region: CASVGGGKPQHF. As DNA, the CDR3 is TGTGCCAGCGTCGGGGGTGGGAAGCCCCAGCATTTT. Full variable domain (remainder filled in from reference TRBV28 and TRBJ1-5): DVKVTQSSRYLVKRTGEKVFLECVQDMDHENMFWYRQDPGLGLRLIYFSYDVKMKEKGDIPEGYSVSREKKERFSLILESASTNQTSMYLCASVGGGKPQHFGDGTRLSIL.

This sequence joins TRBV5-1 and TRBJ1-4; 10 bases fit TRBD1. From germline, CDR1 is SGHRS and CDR2 YFSETQ. The CDR3 has 14 amino acids. V gave up 8 bases and J gave up 5 bases; unmatched junction bases: 6. Here the CDR3 reads CASRPGQGNEKLFF. In DNA form, the CDR3 reads TGCGCCAGTCGACCGGGACAGGGGAATGAAAAACTGTTTTTT.